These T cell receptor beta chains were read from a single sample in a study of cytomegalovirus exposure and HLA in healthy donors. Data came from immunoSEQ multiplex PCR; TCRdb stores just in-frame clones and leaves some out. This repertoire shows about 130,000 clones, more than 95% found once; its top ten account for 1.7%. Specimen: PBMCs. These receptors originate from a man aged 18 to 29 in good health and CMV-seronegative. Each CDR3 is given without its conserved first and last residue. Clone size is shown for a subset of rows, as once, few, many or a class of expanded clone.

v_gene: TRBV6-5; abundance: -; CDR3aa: ASSYSAGPGGYT
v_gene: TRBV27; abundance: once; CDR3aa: ASSPNRESGEQY
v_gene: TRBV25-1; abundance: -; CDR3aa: ASSGGWDRIYEQY
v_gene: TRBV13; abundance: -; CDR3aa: ASSPETGVETQY
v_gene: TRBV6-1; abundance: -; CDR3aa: ASRRLAEVGDTQY
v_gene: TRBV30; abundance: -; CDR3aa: ALGPKGLAGLEQY
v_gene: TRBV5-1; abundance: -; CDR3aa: ASSLVTPGYNEQF
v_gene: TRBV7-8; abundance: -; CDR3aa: ASSYIAGSSYEQY
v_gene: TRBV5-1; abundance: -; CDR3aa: ASSPGDYTAQETQY
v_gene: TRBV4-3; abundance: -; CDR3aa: ASGSSSATNEKLF
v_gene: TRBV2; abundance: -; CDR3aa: ASGTGGNYGYT
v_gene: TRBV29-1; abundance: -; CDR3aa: SVDSGGNSYEQY
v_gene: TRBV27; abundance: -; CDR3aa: ASSLEGSSYNEQF
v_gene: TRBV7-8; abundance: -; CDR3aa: ASSLAQGGPNTGELF
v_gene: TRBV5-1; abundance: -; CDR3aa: ASSLGTNWNTGELF
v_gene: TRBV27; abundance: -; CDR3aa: ASASGRNPYEQY
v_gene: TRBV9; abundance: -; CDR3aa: ASSPRDSRSGNTIY
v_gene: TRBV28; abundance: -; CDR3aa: ASSTPGQTYEQY
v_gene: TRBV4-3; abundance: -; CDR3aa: ASSQDGHTGDEQY
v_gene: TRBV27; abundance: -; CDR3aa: ASKHGLAGAGEQF
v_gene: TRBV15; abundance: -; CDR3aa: ATSSGTSGSLAKNIQY
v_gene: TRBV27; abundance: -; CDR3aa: ASSQGPYEQY
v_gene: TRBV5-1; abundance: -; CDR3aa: ASSSESYEQY
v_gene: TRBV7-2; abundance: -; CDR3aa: ASSLGGNRDRRVKAF
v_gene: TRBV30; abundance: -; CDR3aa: AWSGDREGTDTQY
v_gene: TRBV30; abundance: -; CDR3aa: AWTGPRPTNEKLF